This TCR beta chain was sequenced in a study of cytomegalovirus exposure and HLA in healthy donors. PCR primers comprised 60 Vbeta and 13 Jbeta primers. Here immunoSEQ multiplex PCR was the method, and the copy in TCRdb shows in-frame clones only, minus some. Seen here are roughly 45,000 clones, about two thirds observed once, and the top ten hold around 11%. The V gene's germline CDR1 is SGHTA and CDR2 FQGNSA. With V trimmed by 5 bases and J by 4 bases, 7 bases remained unmatched. CDR3 size: 14 residues. This TCR was recovered from a man in his 60s in good health and CMV-seropositive. V and J are TRBV7-2 and TRBJ1-1; TRBD1 agrees at 7 bases. The specimen was PBMCs. This chain's CDR3 is CASSTFRQGTEAFF. The CDR3 coding sequence is TGTGCCAGCAGCACTTTCCGACAGGGCACTGAAGCTTTCTTT.